Following are 23 T cell receptor beta chains from one sample sequenced in a study of shared clonotypes between healthy human individuals. Produced via immunoSEQ multiplex PCR; TCRdb's table is partial and in-frame only. Found here are 1,500,000 or so clones, approximately 98.5% of them singletons; the top ten hold roughly 0.35%. The sample consisted of naive CD4+ T cells sorted from blood. Subset defined: CD45RA+ positively selected. All receptors derive from a young man in good health.

Points on this clone: In the same sample, other DNA sequences code for this CDR3. The chain combines TRBV7-6 with TRBJ2-7; TRBD2 agrees at 10 bases. Germline-derived CDR1 and CDR2 are SGHVS and FNYEAQ. The V gene end was trimmed by 2 bases and the J gene end by 5 bases; junction bases not matched to a gene: 3. CDR3 length: 14 amino acids. CDR3 residues: CASSLLAGGNEQYF. The CDR3 DNA is TGTGCCAGCAGCTTATTAGCGGGAGGCAACGAGCAGTACTTC.

The chain combines TRBV10-2 with TRBJ2-7, with a weak D call TRBD1 (6 bases). This CDR3 comprises 15 residues. With 8 bases removed from V and 0 bases from J, the gap between germline ends came to 17 bases. Per the germline V gene, CDR1 is WSHSY and CDR2 is SAAADI. The CDR3: CASARRHRASYEQYF. For the CDR3, the DNA is TGCGCCAGCGCCCGCAGACACAGGGCCTCCTACGAGCAGTACTTC.

V gene TRBV10-3 combines with J gene TRBJ2-1; tentative D call: TRBD2 (6 bases). Germline loops: CDR1 ENHRY, CDR2 SYGVKD. Trimming left V 3 bases short and J 6 bases short, with 12 bases between. The CDR3 length is 14 residues. CDR3 coding DNA: TGTGCCATCAGTGAAGTACTAGCAAGCAATGAGCAGTTCTTC. It encodes CAISEVLASNEQFF.

The rearrangement links TRBV9 to TRBJ2-7, with a possible D match to TRBD1 (5 bases). Germline V gives CDR1 SGDLS, CDR2 YYNGEE. V lost 0 bases, J lost 7 bases, and 14 bases lay in between. This CDR3 contains 14 residues. CDR3: CASSVGAGRWEQYF. For the CDR3, the DNA is TGTGCCAGCAGCGTAGGGGCAGGGCGCTGGGAGCAGTACTTC.

Comment on this clone: Other DNA sequences in the same sample also yield this CDR3. This rearrangement joins TRBV5-1 to TRBJ2-5; 9 bases are a match to TRBD1. Germline V CDR1 and CDR2: SGHRS, YFSETQ. With 2 bases clipped from V and 1 base from J, the junction kept 0 bases outside the gene matches. The CDR3 runs to 14 residues. CDR3 loop: CASSLQGAQETQYF. The CDR3 DNA follows: TGCGCCAGCAGCTTACAGGGGGCCCAAGAGACCCAGTACTTC.

V is TRBV5-1 and J is TRBJ2-3; 11 nucleotides align to TRBD2. Germline V CDR1 and CDR2: SGHRS, YFSETQ. The CDR3 runs to 19 residues. Trimming removed 0 bases from V and 5 bases from J; junction bases left unmatched: 14. The CDR3: CASSLVAGGPSLGGDTQYF. The CDR3 bases are TGCGCCAGCAGCTTGGTAGCGGGAGGGCCCTCCCTGGGTGGAGATACGCAGTATTTT.

V gene TRBV6-5 combines with J gene TRBJ2-7, with 9 bases lining up with TRBD2. The CDR3 is made up of 15 amino acids. Germline CDR1 MNHEY, CDR2 SVGAGI. The J segment lost 6 bases and the V segment lost 6 bases, leaving 12 bases of the junction unmatched. This CDR3 is CASRRLSASGTEQYF. The CDR3 DNA reads TGTGCCAGCAGGCGGCTTTCGGCTAGCGGGACCGAGCAGTACTTC.

The J gene is TRBJ2-3, the V gene TRBV10-3, with D hard to call. Germline V gene data show CDR1 as ENHRY and CDR2 as SYGVKD. CDR3 size: 14 residues. Trimming pared 8 bases from V and 2 bases from J, leaving 14 bases between. The CDR3 DNA reads as TGTGCCATCTCAAAAACTGGAACCACAGATACGCAGTATTTT. It encodes CAISKTGTTDTQYF.

This chain joins TRBV27 and TRBJ2-5, with D perhaps matching TRBD2 (6 bases). The CDR3 has 13 amino acids. V lost 3 bases and J lost 4, with 9 bases in between. The V gene's germline CDR1 is MNHEY and CDR2 SMNVEV (reference sequence). CDR3 in amino acids: CASSLRGTETQYF. For the CDR3, the DNA is TGTGCCAGCAGTTTGCGCGGGACAGAGACCCAGTACTTC.

V usage is TRBV7-6 and J usage is TRBJ2-3, with D tentatively TRBD1 (6 bases). Germline assignment: CDR1 SGHVS and CDR2 FNYEAQ. The V end was cut by 5 bases, the J end by 2 bases, with 14 bases between. The CDR3 consists of 15 residues. As DNA, the CDR3 is TGTGCCAGCAGCGTATCCCGGGACAACACAGATACGCAGTATTTT. It encodes CASSVSRDNTDTQYF. Full variable domain (outside the CDR3, taken from reference TRBV7-6 and TRBJ2-3): GAGVSQSPRYKVTKRGQDVALRCDPISGHVSLYWYRQALGQGPEFLTYFNYEAQQDKSGLPNDRFSAERPEGSISTLTIQRTEQRDSAMYRCASSVSRDNTDTQYFGPGTRLTVL.

V usage is TRBV5-6 and J usage is TRBJ2-1, with D tentatively TRBD2 (5 bases). The V gene's germline CDR1 is SGHDT and CDR2 YYEEEE. The CDR3 contains 16 residues. The V and J ends lost 1 base and 4 bases respectively, with 15 bases between them. This CDR3 is CASSLRVLARYNEQFF. The CDR3 nucleotides are TGTGCCAGCAGCTTGCGGGTCCTAGCTAGGTACAATGAGCAGTTCTTC.

The chain recombines TRBV10-3 with TRBJ2-1, with D perhaps TRBD1 (6 bases). The germline gives CDR1 ENHRY, CDR2 SYGVKD. This CDR3 is 14 amino acids long. V was trimmed by 2 bases and J by 10 bases, leaving 15 bases between them. The DNA for the CDR3 is TGTGCCATCAGTGAGGGACAGTCGGCGGAGGAGCAGTTCTTC. Protein sequence: CAISEGQSAEEQFF.

V gene TRBV14 combines with J gene TRBJ2-1, with D perhaps matching TRBD2 (7 bases). The CDR3 runs to 12 residues. From germline, CDR1 is SGHDN and CDR2 FVKESK. Trimming cost V 1 base and J 12 bases, with 10 bases left between them. The CDR3 bases are TGTGCCAGCAGCCAAGTGGGAGGGGGGCAGTTCTTC. Protein product: CASSQVGGGQFF.

The chain joins TRBV9 to TRBJ2-7, with D maybe TRBD1 (6 bases). The germline V and J ends were trimmed by 4 bases and 4 bases, with 15 bases remaining between them. The CDR3 sequence is 14 residues long. CDR1 and CDR2 (germline): SGDLS, YYNGEE. The CDR3 protein is CASSKDSRMYEQYF. The CDR3 coding sequence is TGTGCCAGCAGCAAGGACAGTAGAATGTACGAGCAGTACTTC.

V and J are TRBV28 and TRBJ2-1, with D perhaps assigned TRBD1 or TRBD2 (7 bases each). Per germline, CDR1 MDHEN and CDR2 SYDVKM. The CDR3 consists of 19 residues. V lost 6 bases to trimming and J lost 4 bases, with 28 bases between them. The CDR3 DNA is TGTGCCAGCAGCCCGAGTGGGGTCAGGGGGGGGCTTGGATACAATGAGCAGTTCTTC. Amino acid sequence: CASSPSGVRGGLGYNEQFF. Drawing the rest from reference TRBV28 and TRBJ2-1, the complete variable domain is DVKVTQSSRYLVKRTGEKVFLECVQDMDHENMFWYRQDPGLGLRLIYFSYDVKMKEKGDIPEGYSVSREKKERFSLILESASTNQTSMYLCASSPSGVRGGLGYNEQFFGPGTRLTVL.

The chain carries TRBV11-2 and TRBJ1-5; D gene ambiguous. V dropped 1 base and J dropped 2 bases, with 3 bases sitting between them. The germline V gene has CDR1 SGHAT and CDR2 FQNNGV. This CDR3 region has 13 residues. This chain's CDR3 is CASSLARNQPQHF. Written as DNA, the CDR3 is TGTGCCAGCAGCTTAGCACGCAATCAGCCCCAGCATTTT.

This chain links TRBV7-2 with TRBJ2-5, with 9 bases identical to TRBD1. The germline V gene has CDR1 SGHTA and CDR2 FQGNSA. V lost 6 bases and J lost 5; bases outside the gene matches: 7. CDR3 length equals 14 residues. The CDR3 here is CASRQTGGGETQYF. The CDR3 bases are TGTGCCAGCAGACAGACAGGGGGTGGGGAGACCCAGTACTTC. The full variable domain, completed using reference TRBV7-2 and TRBJ2-5, is GAGVSQSPSNKVTEKGKDVELRCDPISGHTALYWYRQSLGQGLEFLIYFQGNSAPDKSGLPSDRFSAERTGGSVSTLTIQRTQQEDSAVYLCASRQTGGGETQYFGPGTRLLVL.

This chain uses TRBV6-5 with TRBJ1-2; D ambiguous. The CDR3 has 15 amino acids. V lost 2 bases to trimming and J lost 2 bases, with 12 bases between them. Germline CDR1 reads MNHEY; CDR2 reads SVGAGI. The CDR3 DNA reads TGTGCCAGCAGTTACCAAGGGAGTCAGAACTATGGCTACACCTTC. Translated: CASSYQGSQNYGYTF.

V and J are TRBV7-2 and TRBJ2-5; D is ambiguous. The CDR3 has 16 residues. Trimming left V 0 bases short and J 5 bases short, with 16 bases between. Germline CDR1 is SGHTA and CDR2 is FQGNSA. CDR3 sequence (DNA): TGTGCCAGCAGCTTAGCGCTCCGAGCAATGGGGGAGACCCAGTACTTC. Translating gives CASSLALRAMGETQYF.

The rearrangement uses TRBV5-6 and TRBJ2-1, with 7 bases aligning to TRBD2. The length of the CDR3 is 14 residues. With 4 bases clipped from V and 3 bases from J, the junction kept 4 bases outside the gene matches. Looked up from germline, CDR1 is SGHDT and CDR2 is YYEEEE. The chain's CDR3 is CASSPGLFYNEQFF. DNA of the CDR3: TGTGCCAGCAGCCCGGGACTATTCTACAATGAGCAGTTCTTC.

The rearrangement joins TRBV19 to TRBJ1-2; 7 positions match TRBD1. The CDR3 has 13 amino acids. With 9 bases clipped from V and 6 bases from J, the junction kept 10 bases outside the gene matches. The germline gives CDR1 LNHDA, CDR2 SQIVND (reference sequence). Here the CDR3 DNA reads TGTGCCAGCTACCGGGACAGACGGAATGGCTACACCTTC. It is translated as CASYRDRRNGYTF.

The gene calls are TRBV7-3 and TRBJ2-3; unclear D gene. The CDR3 is made up of 14 amino acids. The V gene lost 1 base and the J gene lost 6 bases, with 11 bases spanning the gap. CDR1 is SGHTA, CDR2 FQGTGA, per germline. The CDR3 here is CASSLRPRTDTQYF. CDR3 coding DNA: TGTGCCAGCAGCTTAAGGCCACGGACGGATACGCAGTATTTT.

The J gene is TRBJ2-1, the V gene TRBV7-4; 8 bases are a match to TRBD1. The CDR3 contains 15 residues. Trimming at V came to 4 bases and at J to 1 base, leaving 3 bases not matched to a gene. Germline CDR1 reads SGHVT; CDR2 reads SQSDAQ. The CDR3 loop reads CASSYDRGSYNEQFF. The CDR3 bases are TGTGCCAGCAGCTACGACAGGGGATCCTACAATGAGCAGTTCTTC. Drawing the rest from reference TRBV7-4 and TRBJ2-1, the complete variable domain is GAGVSQSPRYKVAKRGRDVALRCDSISGHVTLYWYRQTLGQGSEVLTYSQSDAQRDKSGRPSGRFSAERPERSVSTLKIQRTEQGDSAVYLCASSYDRGSYNEQFFGPGTRLTVL.